The 22 T cell receptor beta chains below come from one sample, sequenced in a study of cytomegalovirus exposure and HLA in healthy donors. The PCR made use of 60 Vbeta and 13 Jbeta primers. The data were produced by immunoSEQ multiplex PCR, yet TCRdb's version contains in-frame clones alone and is incomplete. This sample yields tens of thousands of clones, of which 75% to 90% are seen a single time; 6% belongs to the top ten. The sample comprised PBMCs. The receptor source for this set is a male donor in good health and CMV-seronegative.

The J gene is TRBJ1-1, the V gene TRBV11-2; D possibly corresponds to TRBD1 (6 bases). This CDR3 comprises 17 residues. Germline V gene sequence: CDR1 SGHAT, CDR2 FQNNGV. V lost 5 bases to trimming and J lost 1 base, with 20 bases between them. The CDR3, as DNA: TGTGCCAGCAGCCCCGATTCGACAGGTTGGGGGAACACTGAAGCTTTCTTT. Residues: CASSPDSTGWGNTEAFF.

This chain uses TRBV7-2 with TRBJ1-4; D might be TRBD1 (6 bases). Germline values: CDR1 SGHTA, CDR2 FQGNSA. V was shortened by 8 bases and J by 2 bases, with 9 bases between the two germline ends. The CDR3 runs to 13 residues. DNA for the CDR3: TGTGCCAGCCGGGGGGGCACTAATGAAAAACTGTTTTTT. Protein product: CASRGGTNEKLFF.

CDR3 protein: CASSQTGYTEAFF. The DNA for the CDR3 is TGTGCCAGCAGCCAGACAGGGTACACTGAAGCTTTCTTT. The rearrangement uses TRBV7-9 and TRBJ1-1, with 7 bases lining up with TRBD1. Germline CDR1 is SEHNR and CDR2 is FQNEAQ (reference sequence). CDR3 length: 13 residues. V shed 5 bases and J 3 bases; nucleotides not matched to a gene: 3.

The table lists this clone with a count of one. The J gene is TRBJ1-1, the V gene TRBV28; 7 bases match TRBD1. The J segment lost 1 base and the V segment lost 8 bases, leaving 4 bases of the junction unmatched. CDR1 MDHEN and CDR2 SYDVKM come from the germline V gene. This CDR3 is 13 amino acids long. The CDR3 DNA is TGTGCCAGCTTGACAGGGCCGAACACTGAAGCTTTCTTT. Its translation: CASLTGPNTEAFF.

This chain links TRBV25-1 with TRBJ1-2; D remains ambiguous. CDR1 and CDR2 (germline): MGHDK, SYGVNS. The CDR3 is 14 residues long. The V end was cut by 6 bases, the J end by 2 bases, with 13 bases between. This CDR3 reads CASRSTGGNYGYTF. In DNA form, the CDR3 reads TGTGCCAGCAGATCCACCGGAGGCAACTATGGCTACACCTTC.

This clone was detected only once. V usage is TRBV6-5 and J usage is TRBJ2-1, with 7 nucleotides matching TRBD1. Germline V gene lookup returns CDR1 MNHEY and CDR2 SVGAGI. The V gene end was trimmed by 4 bases and the J gene end by 5 bases; junction bases not matched to a gene: 11. CDR3 length: 16 residues. CDR3 amino acids: CASSSRVGGMNNEQFF. The CDR3 nucleotides are TGTGCCAGCAGTTCCAGAGTAGGGGGCATGAACAATGAGCAGTTCTTC.

CDR3 amino acids: CATKQGVPSTDTQYF. DNA of the CDR3: TGTGCCACTAAACAGGGGGTTCCTTCCACAGATACGCAGTATTTT. The J gene is TRBJ2-3, the V gene TRBV10-3; 8 nucleotides line up with TRBD1. The CDR3 contains 15 residues. The germline V gene encodes CDR1 ENHRY and CDR2 SYGVKD. V shed 10 bases and J 2 bases; nucleotides not matched to a gene: 11.

This chain connects TRBV6-5 to TRBJ2-1; 9 positions match TRBD2. The J segment lost 3 bases and the V segment lost 5 bases, leaving 2 bases of the junction unmatched. Germline-derived CDR1 and CDR2 are MNHEY and SVGAGI. The CDR3 totals 14 residues. CDR3 nucleotides: TGTGCCAGCAGTAGAGCGGGGGGCTACAATGAGCAGTTCTTC. This sequence encodes CASSRAGGYNEQFF.

The CDR3 reads CASSVGGSSTGELFF. The CDR3 DNA follows: TGTGCCAGCAGCGTGGGCGGGAGTAGCACCGGGGAGCTGTTTTTT. V gene TRBV7-9 combines with J gene TRBJ2-2; 7 nucleotides line up with TRBD2. The CDR3 loop spans 15 amino acids. Germline values: CDR1 SEHNR, CDR2 FQNEAQ (reference sequence). J gave up 4 bases and V 5 bases, and 7 bases lay outside the gene matches. The variable domain in full, completed from reference TRBV7-9 and TRBJ2-2, reads DTGVSQNPRHKITKRGQNVTFRCDPISEHNRLYWYRQTLGQGPEFLTYFQNEAQLEKSRLLSDRFSAERPKGSFSTLEIQRTEQGDSAMYLCASSVGGSSTGELFFGEGSRLTVL.

The chain carries TRBV30 and TRBJ1-5, with D tentatively TRBD1 (6 bases). Trimming removed 0 bases from V and 5 bases from J, with 14 bases in between. The CDR3 has 15 residues. Germline V lookup: CDR1 GTSNPN, CDR2 SVGIG (reference sequence). This chain's CDR3 is CAWSVGGEGDQPQHF. CDR3 DNA sequence: TGTGCCTGGAGTGTAGGGGGGGAAGGCGATCAGCCCCAGCATTTT.

As for this clone: In the same sample, other DNA sequences code for this CDR3. The genes are TRBV6-6 and TRBJ1-6; 8 nucleotides align to TRBD1. Germline V lookup: CDR1 MNHNY, CDR2 SVGAGI (reference sequence). The CDR3 extends over 16 amino acids. V was clipped by 4 bases and J by 3 bases; unmatched bases: 5. The CDR3 nucleotides read TGTGCCAGCAGTTTCGGACAGGGCTACTATAATTCACCCCTCCACTTT. It encodes CASSFGQGYYNSPLHF.

This sequence joins TRBV27 and TRBJ1-2; 9 nucleotides agree with TRBD1. This CDR3 is built from 15 residues. The V and J ends lost 2 bases and 8 bases, in that order; junction bases with no gene match: 9. CDR1 and CDR2 (germline): MNHEY, SMNVEV (reference sequence). The CDR3 is CASSLADTGGSGYTF. CDR3 nucleotides: TGTGCCAGCAGTTTAGCCGATACAGGGGGCAGCGGCTACACCTTC.

The V call is TRBV4-1, the J call TRBJ2-3; 8 bases line up with TRBD2. Germline V CDR1 and CDR2: MGHRA, YSYEKL. The V and J ends lost 2 bases and 0 bases, in that order; junction bases with no gene match: 7. This CDR3 region has 17 residues. The CDR3 DNA reads TGCGCCAGCAGCCAATTCCTAGCGGGCTCGAGCACAGATACGCAGTATTTT. This codes for CASSQFLAGSSTDTQYF.

V and J are TRBV30 and TRBJ2-3, with TRBD2 matching over 9 bases. The germline V gene encodes CDR1 GTSNPN and CDR2 SVGIG (reference sequence). This CDR3 contains 15 residues. V was pared by 3 bases and J by 5 bases, with 9 bases of the junction left unmatched. CDR3 in DNA: TGTGCCTGGAGCGGGGGCGGGAGGGCCCGAGATACGCAGTATTTT. Its translation is CAWSGGGRARDTQYF.

This clone was counted only a few times. The gene calls are TRBV27 and TRBJ2-2; 12 bases fit TRBD1. After removal of 6 bases from V and 4 bases from J, the junction contained 0 bases not matched to a gene. Germline CDR1 and CDR2: MNHEY and SMNVEV (reference sequence). The CDR3 is 14 amino acids. DNA for the CDR3: TGTGCCAGCAGGGGACAGGGGGCCACCGGGGAGCTGTTTTTT. This encodes CASRGQGATGELFF.

The chain has TRBV18 and TRBJ1-1; no clear D. V dropped 0 bases and J dropped 3 bases, with 5 bases sitting between them. The germline gives CDR1 KGHSH, CDR2 LQKENI. CDR3 length equals 13 residues. CDR3 sequence (DNA): TGTGCCAGCTCACCACCCGGGGACACTGAAGCTTTCTTT. Translated, it gives CASSPPGDTEAFF.

The chain has TRBV11-2 and TRBJ2-2, with 7 bases aligning to TRBD1. The CDR3 has 14 amino acids. V was pared by 5 bases and J by 3 bases, with 3 bases of the junction left unmatched. Looked up from germline, CDR1 is SGHAT and CDR2 is FQNNGV. CDR3: CASSPGQYTGELFF. DNA of the CDR3: TGTGCCAGCAGCCCGGGACAGTACACCGGGGAGCTGTTTTTT.

The chain couples TRBV5-4 to TRBJ1-4; 7 nucleotides match TRBD1. This CDR3 spans 14 amino acids. The trim removed 2 bases at V and 7 bases at J, leaving 5 bases unmatched. Looked up from germline, CDR1 is SGHNT and CDR2 is YYREEE (reference sequence). The CDR3 loop reads CASSLGGGSEKLFF. CDR3 sequence (DNA): TGTGCCAGCAGCTTAGGAGGGGGCAGTGAAAAACTGTTTTTT.

The chain combines TRBV6-5 with TRBJ2-5; 8 bases map to TRBD1. V dropped 2 bases and J dropped 6; count of bases not matched to a gene: 2. This CDR3 is 13 amino acids long. Germline-derived CDR1 and CDR2 are MNHEY and SVGAGI. Written as DNA, the CDR3 is TGTGCCAGCAGTTACGACAGGGGAAAGACCCAGTACTTC. As protein: CASSYDRGKTQYF.

This clone was seen only once. V and J are TRBV7-3 and TRBJ2-5, with D possibly being TRBD1 (5 bases). The V gene lost 5 bases and the J gene lost 5 bases, with 12 bases spanning the gap. Germline lookup yields CDR1 SGHTA and CDR2 FQGTGA. This CDR3 spans 13 amino acids. CDR3 protein: CASSRAGYETQYF. As DNA, the CDR3 is TGTGCCAGCAGCCGGGCAGGGTACGAGACCCAGTACTTC.

The chain carries TRBV10-2 and TRBJ2-7; D gene ambiguous. The CDR3 is 13 residues long. The V and J ends lost 3 bases and 5 bases respectively, with 11 bases between them. Germline CDR1 reads WSHSY; CDR2 reads SAAADI. The CDR3, as DNA: TGCGCCAGCAGTGATCCCTCCCCCCACGAGCAGTACTTC. This codes for CASSDPSPHEQYF.

The rearrangement links TRBV2 to TRBJ1-6, with no clear D. Trimming pared 1 base from V and 7 bases from J, leaving 11 bases between. The CDR3 has 15 amino acids. Looked up from germline, CDR1 is SNHLY and CDR2 is FYNNEI. The CDR3 loop reads CASSEGAGTNSPLHF. The CDR3 nucleotides are TGTGCCAGCAGTGAAGGGGCGGGTACCAATTCACCCCTCCACTTT.